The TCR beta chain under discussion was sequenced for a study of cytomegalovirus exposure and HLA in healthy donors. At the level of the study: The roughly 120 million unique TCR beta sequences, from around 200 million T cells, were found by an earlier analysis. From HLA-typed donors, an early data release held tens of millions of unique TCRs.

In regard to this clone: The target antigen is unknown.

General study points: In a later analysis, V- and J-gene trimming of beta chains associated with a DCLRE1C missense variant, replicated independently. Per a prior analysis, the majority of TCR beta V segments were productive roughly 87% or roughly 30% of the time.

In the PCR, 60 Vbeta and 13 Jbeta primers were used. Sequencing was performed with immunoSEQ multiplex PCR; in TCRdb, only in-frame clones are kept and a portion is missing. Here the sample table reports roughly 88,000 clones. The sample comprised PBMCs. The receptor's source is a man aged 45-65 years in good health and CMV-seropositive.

CDR3 loop: CASSDRPYTEAFF. The CDR3 coding sequence is TGCGCCAGCAGCGACAGACCCTACACTGAAGCTTTCTTT. The chain links TRBV10-1 to TRBJ1-1, with D tentatively TRBD1 (5 bases). The CDR3 runs to 13 residues. Germline V gene data show CDR1 as WNHNN and CDR2 as SYGVQD (reference sequence). The V gene lost 6 bases and the J gene lost 3 bases, with 11 bases spanning the gap.